Shown below are 16 T cell receptor beta chains from a single sample sequenced in a study of T cell repertoires in ileal Crohn's disease. Sequenced by immunoSEQ multiplex PCR; TCRdb stores in-frame clones only, minus some. The repertoire holds 7,000 or so clones, with less than 80% as singletons. Documented time point: proximal margin of the surgical specimen (macroscopically non-inflamed). The sequenced material came from ileal tissue. The receptors were sampled from an adult with Crohn's disease.

This clone was counted once. The chain uses TRBV4-2 and TRBJ1-3; D ambiguous. The CDR3 runs to 15 residues. Germline V gene sequence: CDR1 LGHNA, CDR2 YNFKEQ. Trimming took off 0 bases at V and 5 bases at J, with 11 bases between the two ends. In DNA, the CDR3 is TGTGCCAGCAGCCAAGAAGCTGGTGCCAGAAACACCATATATTTT. Protein product: CASSQEAGARNTIYF.

The V and J genes are TRBV5-1 and TRBJ2-1; D assignment may be TRBD1 or TRBD2 (6 bases each). The CDR3 totals 17 residues. V was pared by 3 bases and J by 2 bases, with 18 bases between. CDR1 and CDR2 from the germline V gene are SGHRS and YFSETQ. The CDR3 region is CASSSTSRGLAYNEQFF. As DNA, the CDR3 is TGCGCCAGCAGCTCTACTTCTCGGGGGCTCGCCTACAATGAGCAGTTCTTC. Full variable domain (rest looked up from reference TRBV5-1 and TRBJ2-1): KAGVTQTPRYLIKTRGQQVTLSCSPISGHRSVSWYQQTPGQGLQFLFEYFSETQRNKGNFPGRFSGRQFSNSRSEMNVSTLELGDSALYLCASSSTSRGLAYNEQFFGPGTRLTVL.

The chain couples TRBV6-6 to TRBJ2-7; D perhaps matches TRBD1 (6 bases). The CDR3 spans 13 residues. Trimming shortened V by 5 bases and J by 3 bases, and 11 bases separated the two germline ends. The germline gives CDR1 MNHNY, CDR2 SVGAGI (reference sequence). In nucleotides, the CDR3 is TGTGCCAGCAGTGATACGGACAGCTACGAGCAGTACTTC. Translation gives CASSDTDSYEQYF.

The V call is TRBV7-2, the J call TRBJ1-6; D call uncertain. V gave up 0 bases and J gave up 6 bases, with 9 bases separating them. CDR1 SGHTA and CDR2 FQGNSA come from the germline V gene. The CDR3 length is 15 residues. The CDR3 region is CASSLAYGVNSPLHF. In DNA, the CDR3 is TGTGCCAGCAGCTTAGCGTACGGGGTTAATTCACCCCTCCACTTT.

The V gene is TRBV28, the J gene TRBJ2-7; D may match TRBD1 or TRBD2 (5 bases each). V lost 5 bases to trimming and J lost 4 bases, with 9 bases between them. Germline-derived CDR1 and CDR2 are MDHEN and SYDVKM. CDR3 size: 12 residues. DNA for the CDR3: TGTGCCAGCAGTCGGGACGGGTACGAGCAGTACTTC. Translating gives CASSRDGYEQYF.

V gene TRBV6-1 combines with J gene TRBJ2-7; D possibly corresponds to TRBD1 (7 bases). Between the trimmed V and J ends, which lost 7 bases and 5 bases, there was a span of 21 bases. Germline values: CDR1 MNHNS, CDR2 SASEGT. CDR3 length: 15 residues. In DNA form, the CDR3 reads TGTGCCAGCACCTCCAGGGGGGACATGCGAAACGAGCAGTACTTC. Protein: CASTSRGDMRNEQYF.

The chain has TRBV28 and TRBJ1-2; tentatively, D is TRBD1 (5 bases). The CDR3 contains 15 residues. Germline CDR1 and CDR2: MDHEN and SYDVKM. V was pared by 3 bases and J by 4 bases, with 15 bases between. The CDR3 DNA reads as TGTGCCAGCAGTTTTCAGAGACAGAAGTCCTATGGCTACACCTTC. It yields the protein CASSFQRQKSYGYTF.

By sample share, this clone is medium-sized. The chain links TRBV29-1 to TRBJ2-3, with 9 bases lining up with TRBD1. Germline CDR1 SQVTM, CDR2 ANQGSEA. This CDR3 contains 15 residues. The J segment lost 4 bases and the V segment lost 8 bases, leaving 13 bases of the junction unmatched. The CDR3 loop is CSFQPGTGLADTQYF. CDR3 DNA sequence: TGCAGCTTTCAACCCGGGACAGGGCTCGCAGATACGCAGTATTTT.

The V and J genes are TRBV20-1 and TRBJ2-3; the match to TRBD1 covers 8 bases. Germline CDR1 and CDR2: DFQATT and SNEGSKA (reference sequence). CDR3 size: 11 residues. V dropped 6 bases and J dropped 12; count of bases not matched to a gene: 8. The chain's CDR3 is CSAPRTGQQYF. The CDR3 DNA reads as TGCAGTGCCCCCCGGACAGGGCAACAGTATTTT.

This clone occurred once. The chain is built from TRBV2 and TRBJ1-3, with a possible D match to TRBD1 (5 bases). Per the germline V gene, CDR1 is SNHLY and CDR2 is FYNNEI. Trimming removed 7 bases from V and 4 bases from J, with 14 bases in between. The CDR3 consists of 14 residues. This CDR3 is CASMRDRSGNTIYF. The DNA for the CDR3 is TGTGCCAGCATGAGGGACCGGAGCGGAAACACCATATATTTT.

Only a few counts were recorded for this clone. The chain joins TRBV11-2 to TRBJ2-3, with TRBD1 identical over 10 bases. Germline lookup yields CDR1 SGHAT and CDR2 FQNNGV. The CDR3 covers 15 residues. V gave up 3 bases and J gave up 4 bases; unmatched junction bases: 4. CDR3 protein: CASSFTGTGADTQYF. CDR3 DNA sequence: TGTGCCAGCAGCTTCACCGGGACAGGGGCAGATACGCAGTATTTT.

The genes are TRBV18 and TRBJ2-3; 10 bases align to TRBD2. The CDR3 length is 17 residues. The junction had 9 bases not matched to a gene; V was cut back by 1 base and J by 5 bases. Germline V gene data show CDR1 as KGHSH and CDR2 as LQKENI. The CDR3 here is CASSPRSSGSGVDTQYF. Here the CDR3 DNA reads TGTGCCAGCTCACCACGTTCTAGCGGGAGCGGGGTAGATACGCAGTATTTT. Complete variable domain (other parts from reference TRBV18 and TRBJ2-3): NAGVMQNPRHLVRRRGQEARLRCSPMKGHSHVYWYRQLPEEGLKFMVYLQKENIIDESGMPKERFSAEFPKEGPSILRIQQVVRGDSAAYFCASSPRSSGSGVDTQYFGPGTRLTVL.

The rearrangement joins TRBV7-9 to TRBJ2-4; D gene ambiguous. CDR3 size: 15 residues. Germline V CDR1 and CDR2: SEHNR, FQNEAQ (reference sequence). Trimming cost V 5 bases and J 0 bases, with 11 bases left between them. The CDR3 here is CASSPNTIAKNIQYF. The CDR3 DNA is TGTGCCAGCAGCCCAAATACCATAGCCAAAAACATTCAGTACTTC. Looking up the rest from reference TRBV7-9 and TRBJ2-4 gives the full variable domain: DTGVSQNPRHKITKRGQNVTFRCDPISEHNRLYWYRQTLGQGPEFLTYFQNEAQLEKSRLLSDRFSAERPKGSFSTLEIQRTEQGDSAMYLCASSPNTIAKNIQYFGAGTRLSVL.

This clone came up once. J is TRBJ2-7 and V is TRBV29-1, with D hard to call. Germline CDR1 reads SQVTM; CDR2 reads ANQGSEA. The CDR3 loop spans 11 amino acids. Trimming shortened V by 5 bases and J by 5 bases, and 10 bases separated the two germline ends. In DNA, the CDR3 is TGCAGCGTTTCGTCTGGGAACGAGCAGTACTTC. It translates to CSVSSGNEQYF.

This chain joins TRBV11-2 and TRBJ1-5; D not resolved. This CDR3 is 14 amino acids long. The germline CDR1 and CDR2 sequences are SGHAT and FQNNGV. V shed 1 base and J shed 7 bases, with 11 bases lying between them. The CDR3 here is CASSLGRLGQPQHF. CDR3 nucleotide sequence: TGTGCCAGCAGCTTAGGTAGGCTAGGACAGCCCCAGCATTTT.

The chain combines TRBV19 with TRBJ2-7; 14 nucleotides line up with TRBD2. The length of the CDR3 is 19 residues. Germline CDR1 and CDR2: LNHDA and SQIVND (reference sequence). The V and J ends lost 4 bases and 0 bases, in that order; junction bases with no gene match: 11. CDR3 protein: CASSRTGLAGVKVSYEQYF. The CDR3 DNA sequence: TGTGCCAGTAGTAGAACGGGACTAGCGGGGGTAAAGGTCTCCTACGAGCAGTACTTC.